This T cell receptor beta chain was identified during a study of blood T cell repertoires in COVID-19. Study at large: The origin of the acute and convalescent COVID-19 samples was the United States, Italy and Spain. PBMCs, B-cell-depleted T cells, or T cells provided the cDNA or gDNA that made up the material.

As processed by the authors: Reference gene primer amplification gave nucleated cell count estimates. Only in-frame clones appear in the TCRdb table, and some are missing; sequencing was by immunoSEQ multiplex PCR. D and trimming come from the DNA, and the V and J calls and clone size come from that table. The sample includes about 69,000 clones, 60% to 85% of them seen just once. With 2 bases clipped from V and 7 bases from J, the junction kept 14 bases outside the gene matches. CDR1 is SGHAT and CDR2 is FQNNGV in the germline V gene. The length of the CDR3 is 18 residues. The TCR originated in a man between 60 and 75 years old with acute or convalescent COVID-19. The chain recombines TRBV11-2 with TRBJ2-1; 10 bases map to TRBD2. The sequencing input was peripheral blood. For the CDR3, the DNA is TGTGCCAGCAGCTTAAGACCCGGAGGAGCGGGGGGGCATAATGAGCAGTTCTTC. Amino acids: CASSLRPGGAGGHNEQFF.